This T cell receptor beta chain came from a study of vaccination and CD4 T cells after COVID-19. About the research overall: A CEFX pool, an HIV-1 Nef pool, or else no peptide went into the control cultures.

Sample time point: late sampling 161 to 241 days after vaccination in a few convalescent patients. Stated treatment: roughly 10-day PBMC culture with coronavirus spike peptide pools or control peptides (ViraFEST assay). Cultured CD4+ T cell DNA was sequenced using the Oncomine TCR Beta short-read assay. MiXCR, run by TCRdb on the PCR reads, gives a single entry per CDR3 protein. This table holds approximately 20,000 distinct CDR3 sequences, around 30% found once. Germline V gene data show CDR1 as MNHNS and CDR2 as SASEGT. Trimming took 0 bases from V and 10 from J, leaving 12 bases between them. The CDR3 runs to 13 residues. On this clonotype: What it binds is not known.

The TCR was taken from a human donor who had recovered from COVID-19. The specimen was CD4+ T cells from blood, cultured in vitro, collected about 7 months after SARS-CoV-2 vaccination. This chain uses TRBV6-1 with TRBJ2-5, with D tentatively TRBD2 (6 bases). In DNA form, the CDR3 reads TGTGCCAGCAGTGAAGCAACTAGCCGTGACCAGTACTTC. This encodes CASSEATSRDQYF.